The rows below give T cell receptor beta chains drawn from one sample of a study of CD8 T cells in ankylosing spondylitis. TCRdb ran MiXCR on the 5' RACE reads and lists one entry per CDR3 protein. Of 330,000 or so distinct CDR3 sequences listed, roughly 8% are singletons. Material: blood, either unsorted or a sorted T cell fraction (not recorded which). These receptors were collected from a male donor with ankylosing spondylitis. The CDR3 runs from the conserved cysteine through the conserved F or W.

J	V	CDR3
TRBJ2-1	TRBV12-3/TRBV12-4	CASRAGGLNEQFF
TRBJ2-2	TRBV4-1	CASSLSGRANTGELFF
TRBJ2-7	TRBV29-1	CSVVGEGWGSYEQYF
TRBJ2-1	TRBV29-1	CSVTERDNEQFF
TRBJ2-5	TRBV6-1	CASSSPTHYQETQYF
TRBJ2-1	TRBV6-2/TRBV6-3	CASSTTGGSYNEQFF
TRBJ2-7	TRBV6-5	CASSYGGQTYEQYF
TRBJ2-7	TRBV5-1	CASSPGQGSSYEQYF
TRBJ1-1	TRBV12-3/TRBV12-4	CASRADSLTLMNTEAFF
TRBJ2-1	TRBV20-1	CSAIGLAGEQFF
TRBJ2-1	TRBV3-1	CASSQRSSRDGYNEQFF
TRBJ1-1	TRBV27	CASSPAGTGRTEAFF
TRBJ2-7	TRBV19	CASSISRAAYEQYF
TRBJ1-5	TRBV11-2	CASSLSPGVQPQHF
TRBJ2-7	TRBV10-3	CAITGGDRGPRGEQYF
TRBJ2-1	TRBV11-1	CASSLGDRPEQFF
TRBJ2-7	TRBV4-2	CASSVTSGTSYEQYF
TRBJ2-1	TRBV5-1	CASSFRLAGDNEQFF
TRBJ2-1	TRBV20-1	CSAGSDNEQFF
TRBJ2-7	TRBV4-1	CASSPRLAEAYEQYF
TRBJ2-3	TRBV11-1	CASSPGVTDTQYF
TRBJ1-6	TRBV20-1	CSASRALRSPLHF
TRBJ1-1	TRBV29-1	CSVEGEGARTEAFF
TRBJ2-7	TRBV2	CASLRDRGTEQYF
TRBJ2-5	TRBV30	CAWSQGSGRWETQYF
TRBJ2-1	TRBV30	CAWSPGSGVYNEQFF
TRBJ2-5	TRBV9	CASSQGWEWATQYF
TRBJ2-7	TRBV12-5	CASGIYYEQYF
TRBJ1-5	TRBV3-1	CASSQVGGDQPQQF
TRBJ1-3	TRBV29-1	CSVGAGNTIYF
TRBJ2-1	TRBV7-3	CASSLLEGLEQFF
TRBJ2-2	TRBV20-1	CSAKTFNTGELFF
TRBJ2-1	TRBV6-2/TRBV6-3	CASIHRMESNEQFF
TRBJ2-3	TRBV27	CASSRTSGSSDTQYF
TRBJ1-2	TRBV12-3/TRBV12-4	CASSKQGNGYTF
TRBJ1-5	TRBV6-2/TRBV6-3	CASSYSHQPQHF
TRBJ2-7	TRBV29-1	CSVDTSGNYEQYF
TRBJ1-5	TRBV4-1	CASSERGEQGRIQPQHF
TRBJ2-1	TRBV30	CAWNPGGPPPYNEQFF
TRBJ2-7	TRBV28	CASSPPDRGLSYEQYF
TRBJ1-2	TRBV6-4	CASSDNGSGYTF
TRBJ2-1	TRBV7-3	CASSPRGTSEYNEQFF
TRBJ2-7	TRBV10-2	CASGPDRGHLYF
TRBJ2-1	TRBV29-1	CSVVDYPSSYNEQFF
TRBJ2-3	TRBV20-1	CSAGSTGTGGIPDTQYF
TRBJ1-3	TRBV7-2	CASSLRGQAGNTIYF
TRBJ2-7	TRBV20-1	CSAREETRSYEQYF
TRBJ2-2	TRBV20-1	CSAPVSGDGTGELFF
TRBJ2-1	TRBV27	CAIIKAGEQFF
TRBJ2-1	TRBV28	CASSFRGPRFF
TRBJ2-7	TRBV7-9	CASSFGQSSYEQYF
TRBJ2-7	TRBV29-1	CSVEDPDRSHQYF
TRBJ2-1	TRBV10-3	CAISEGPEQFF